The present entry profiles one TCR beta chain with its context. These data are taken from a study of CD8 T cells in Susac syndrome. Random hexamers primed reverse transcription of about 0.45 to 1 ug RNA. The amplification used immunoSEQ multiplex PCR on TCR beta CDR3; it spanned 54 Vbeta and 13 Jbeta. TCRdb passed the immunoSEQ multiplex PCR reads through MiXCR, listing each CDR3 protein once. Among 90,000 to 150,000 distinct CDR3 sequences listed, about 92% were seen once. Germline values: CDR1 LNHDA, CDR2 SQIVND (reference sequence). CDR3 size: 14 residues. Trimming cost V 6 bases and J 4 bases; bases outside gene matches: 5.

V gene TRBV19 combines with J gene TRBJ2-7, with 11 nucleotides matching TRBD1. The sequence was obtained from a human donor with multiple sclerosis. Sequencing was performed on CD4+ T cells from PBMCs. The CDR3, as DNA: TGTGCCAGTAGCCCGGGACAGGGGGTTTACGAGCAGTACTTC. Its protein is CASSPGQGVYEQYF. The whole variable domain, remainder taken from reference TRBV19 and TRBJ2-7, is DGGITQSPKYLFRKEGQNVTLSCEQNLNHDAMYWYRQDPGQGLRLIYYSQIVNDFQKGDIAEGYSVSREKKESFPLTVTSAQKNPTAFYLCASSPGQGVYEQYFGPGTRLTVT.